What follows describes a single T cell receptor (beta chain). The antigen is not known. Between the trimmed V and J ends, which lost 2 bases and 0 bases, there was a span of 17 bases. This CDR3 has 18 residues. The data are from a study of T cell repertoires in cytomegalovirus infection. MiXCR, applied by TCRdb to the reads, yields one record per CDR3 protein. This sample has hundreds of thousands of distinct CDR3 sequences; 40% to 50% occur once, and the top ten carry 43%. Findings of the study overall: The ex vivo response was dominated by HLA-C-restricted CMV-specific TCR beta clonotypes.

The rearrangement links TRBV12-3 or TRBV12-4 to TRBJ2-4; D uncertain. The source material was cultured PBMCs, sampled from culture after CMV antigen stimulation. This receptor was taken from a human donor in good health (CMV status not recorded). Some clones in this sample may be carry-over from other donors' samples. CDR3 in DNA: TGTGCCAGCAGTTTAAGTTTGGCAGTGCCACTAGCCAAAAACATTCAGTACTTC. Translated: CASSLSLAVPLAKNIQYF.